A selection of T cell receptor beta chains follows, all from one sample in a study of radiotherapy plus CTLA-4 blockade in lung cancer. Here immunoSEQ multiplex PCR was the method, and the copy in TCRdb shows in-frame clones only, minus some. The table shows tens of thousands of clones, with about 81% occurring only once. Sequencing was performed on peripheral blood, taken from a patient treated with radiotherapy plus ipilimumab. All receptors come from a human donor with non-small cell lung cancer that progressed on radiotherapy plus ipilimumab. Each CDR3 is given with its conserved first and last residue. D genes are given only for firm matches. Size tells how often a clone was seen (once, few, many) or the class of an expanded clone, and some rows leave it out.

J gene | D gene | V gene | clone size | CDR3 protein | CDR3 DNA
TRBJ2-3 | NA | TRBV5-1 | NA | CASSLDRETDTQYF | TGCGCCAGCAGCTTGGACAGGGAGACAGATACGCAGTATTTT
TRBJ2-7 | NA | TRBV5-1 | NA | CASSLRGGDEQYF | TGCGCCAGCAGCTTGAGGGGGGGCGACGAGCAGTACTTC
TRBJ1-5 | NA | TRBV4-3 | NA | CASSQDRGQPQHF | TGCGCCAGCAGCCAAGATCGAGGCCAGCCCCAGCATTTT
TRBJ1-2 | NA | TRBV2 | once | CASNIANYGYTF | TGTGCCAGCAACATTGCTAACTATGGCTACACCTTC
TRBJ2-3 | TRBD2 | TRBV5-5 | NA | CASSTGGLAGTDTQYF | TGTGCCAGCAGTACGGGGGGACTAGCGGGCACAGATACGCAGTATTTT
TRBJ1-1 | NA | TRBV19 | few | CASIPLTGFLSEAFF | TGTGCCAGTATCCCCCTAACAGGGTTTCTCTCCGAAGCTTTCTTT
TRBJ2-7 | NA | TRBV10-1 | NA | CASSDAGSSYEQYF | TGCGCCAGCAGTGATGCGGGGAGCTCCTACGAGCAGTACTTC
TRBJ2-2 | NA | TRBV27 | NA | CASSIGTFNTGELFF | TGTGCCAGCAGTATCGGGACTTTCAACACCGGGGAGCTGTTTTTT
TRBJ1-2 | NA | TRBV18 | NA | CASSPNSNLNYGYTF | TGTGCCAGCTCACCAAACTCCAACCTTAACTATGGCTACACCTTC
TRBJ2-7 | TRBD2 | TRBV6-5 | NA | CASRGLADYEQYF | TGTGCCAGCAGGGGACTAGCGGACTACGAGCAGTACTTC
TRBJ2-2 | NA | TRBV5-1 | NA | CASSEGLGGGELFF | TGCGCCAGCAGCGAGGGACTCGGGGGCGGGGAGCTGTTTTTT
TRBJ2-4 | TRBD1 | TRBV4-1 | NA | CASSLMDRAKNIQYF | TGCGCCAGCAGCCTAATGGACAGGGCCAAAAACATTCAGTACTTC
TRBJ2-7 | NA | TRBV28 | few | CASSLPLQGYEQYF | TGTGCCAGCAGTCTACCCCTACAGGGCTACGAGCAGTACTTC
TRBJ2-2 | TRBD1 | TRBV9 | few | CASSGQGATAGELFF | TGTGCCAGCAGCGGACAGGGGGCGACCGCCGGGGAGCTGTTTTTT
TRBJ2-7 | NA | TRBV19 | NA | CASSIGDSGSYEQYF | TGTGCCAGTAGTATTGGGGACTCCGGCTCCTACGAGCAGTACTTC
TRBJ2-5 | TRBD1 | TRBV7-9 | NA | CASSLVGQGAREQYF | TGTGCCAGCAGCTTAGTGGGACAGGGGGCGCGGGAGCAGTACTTC
TRBJ2-7 | TRBD2 | TRBV7-8 | NA | CASNSRRGYEQYF | TGTGCCAGCAATTCACGGCGGGGGTACGAGCAGTACTTC
TRBJ1-1 | NA | TRBV6-1 | once | CASREEKGFGWNTEAFF | TGTGCCAGCAGGGAAGAAAAGGGGTTCGGTTGGAACACTGAAGCTTTCTTT
TRBJ1-3 | TRBD1 | TRBV6-6 | few | CASSTGTASGNTIYF | TGTGCCAGCAGCACCGGGACAGCCTCTGGAAACACCATATATTTT
TRBJ2-1 | NA | TRBV29-1 | NA | CSVEEPRLIASEQFF | TGCAGCGTTGAAGAGCCGAGACTCATAGCGAGTGAGCAGTTCTTC
TRBJ2-5 | TRBD1 | TRBV11-2 | NA | CASSLGPGQGFQETQYF | TGTGCCAGCAGCTTAGGGCCGGGACAGGGGTTTCAAGAGACCCAGTACTTC
TRBJ1-2 | TRBD1 | TRBV6-1 | NA | CASSEAQGESSYTF | TGTGCCAGCAGTGAAGCGCAGGGGGAGAGCAGCTACACCTTC
TRBJ2-7 | NA | TRBV4-1 | NA | CASSRDRDITYEQYF | TGCGCCAGCAGCCGGGACCGGGACATAACCTACGAGCAGTACTTC
TRBJ1-3 | NA | TRBV7-6 | NA | CASSHTGGGNTIYF | TGTGCCAGCAGCCATACGGGTGGAGGAAACACCATATATTTT
TRBJ2-7 | NA | TRBV11-2 | NA | CASSLLSGSYEQYF | TGTGCCAGCAGCCTTTTATCGGGGTCCTACGAGCAGTACTTC
TRBJ2-1 | TRBD2 | TRBV15 | NA | CATSKTSGGLNERNEQFF | TGTGCCACCAGCAAAACTAGCGGGGGCCTAAACGAGCGGAATGAGCAGTTCTTC
TRBJ1-2 | NA | TRBV5-8 | NA | CASSLLQNYGYTF | TGTGCCAGCAGCTTATTACAGAACTATGGCTACACCTTC
TRBJ1-3 | NA | TRBV5-1 | once | CASREQGFSGNTIYF | TGCGCCAGCAGGGAACAGGGATTCTCTGGAAACACCATATATTTT
TRBJ1-1 | NA | TRBV4-3 | NA | CASSQDVVGAYNKLNTEAFF | TGCGCCAGCAGCCAAGACGTCGTCGGAGCCTACAACAAACTGAACACTGAAGCTTTCTTT
TRBJ1-2 | TRBD1 | TRBV19 | NA | CASSRGQGSGYTF | TGTGCCAGTAGTAGGGGACAGGGCTCTGGCTACACCTTC
TRBJ1-2 | NA | TRBV19 | NA | CASSHGQALYGYTF | TGTGCCAGTAGTCACGGACAAGCGCTCTATGGCTACACCTTC
TRBJ2-3 | NA | TRBV29-1 | NA | CSVAPPGDTQYF | TGCAGCGTAGCCCCCCCAGGGGATACGCAGTATTTT
TRBJ2-7 | TRBD2 | TRBV15 | once | CATSRWGTGGNEQYF | TGTGCCACCAGCAGATGGGGGACGGGGGGGAACGAGCAGTACTTC
TRBJ1-5 | TRBD1 | TRBV6-5 | NA | CASSLGQVDNQPQHF | TGTGCCAGCAGCCTCGGACAGGTTGACAATCAGCCCCAGCATTTT
TRBJ2-7 | TRBD1 | TRBV19 | NA | CASSIVRGQGAGEQYF | TGTGCCAGTAGTATAGTCCGGGGACAGGGGGCCGGCGAGCAGTACTTC
TRBJ2-5 | NA | TRBV12-5 | NA | CASGLTGQETQYF | TGTGCTAGTGGTTTGACAGGTCAAGAGACCCAGTACTTC
TRBJ2-1 | TRBD2 | TRBV29-1 | NA | CSVESRTSGGAQGEQFF | TGCAGCGTTGAAAGCAGGACTAGCGGGGGGGCCCAGGGTGAGCAGTTCTTC
TRBJ2-5 | NA | TRBV2 | NA | CASSVRQTQETQYF | TGTGCCAGCAGTGTGAGACAGACTCAAGAGACCCAGTACTTC
TRBJ1-5 | NA | TRBV6-1 | few | CASSEVRGQPQHF | TGTGCCAGCAGTGAAGTCCGAGGTCAGCCCCAGCATTTT
TRBJ2-3 | TRBD1 | TRBV18 | once | CASSPPRDRVADTQYF | TGTGCCAGCTCACCACCTCGGGACAGGGTGGCAGATACGCAGTATTTT
TRBJ1-6 | TRBD1 | TRBV18 | NA | CASSPTGQVESPLHF | TGTGCCAGCTCACCGACGGGACAGGTGGAGTCACCCCTCCACTTT
TRBJ2-2 | TRBD1 | TRBV9 | NA | CASSSRQGAGGELFF | TGTGCCAGCAGCTCCCGACAGGGGGCGGGCGGGGAGCTGTTTTTT
TRBJ1-3 | TRBD1 | TRBV6-5 | NA | CASSSGTGASGNTIYF | TGTGCCAGCAGTTCCGGGACAGGGGCCTCTGGAAACACCATATATTTT
TRBJ1-3 | NA | TRBV15 | NA | CATSNGGALSGNTIYF | TGTGCCACCAGCAACGGCGGGGCCCTGTCTGGAAACACCATATATTTT
TRBJ2-1 | TRBD2 | TRBV4-1 | NA | CASSQDDGGVYNEQFF | TGCGCCAGCAGCCAAGATGACGGGGGGGTTTACAATGAGCAGTTCTTC
TRBJ2-7 | NA | TRBV6-5 | NA | CASSSRPGASYEQYF | TGTGCCAGCAGTTCTCGGCCGGGAGCCTCCTACGAGCAGTACTTC
TRBJ2-1 | NA | TRBV9 | few | CASSFLGQSDEQFF | TGTGCCAGCAGCTTTCTGGGGCAGTCCGATGAGCAGTTCTTC
TRBJ1-1 | NA | TRBV2 | NA | CASSTGQNTEAFF | TGTGCCAGCAGCACGGGACAGAACACTGAAGCTTTCTTT
TRBJ2-5 | TRBD2 | TRBV7-2 | NA | CASSHPAGGLHETQYF | TGTGCCAGCAGCCACCCAGCGGGAGGGTTGCACGAGACCCAGTACTTC
TRBJ1-4 | TRBD1 | TRBV19 | NA | CASRAGQGTNEKLFF | TGTGCCAGTAGGGCCGGACAGGGGACTAATGAAAAACTGTTTTTT
TRBJ2-1 | TRBD2 | TRBV5-4 | NA | CASSPGTSGGKGEQFF | TGTGCCAGCAGCCCAGGGACTAGCGGGGGAAAAGGTGAGCAGTTCTTC
TRBJ2-7 | TRBD1 | TRBV28 | NA | CASSQGAYEQYF | TGTGCCAGCAGTCAGGGGGCCTACGAGCAGTACTTC